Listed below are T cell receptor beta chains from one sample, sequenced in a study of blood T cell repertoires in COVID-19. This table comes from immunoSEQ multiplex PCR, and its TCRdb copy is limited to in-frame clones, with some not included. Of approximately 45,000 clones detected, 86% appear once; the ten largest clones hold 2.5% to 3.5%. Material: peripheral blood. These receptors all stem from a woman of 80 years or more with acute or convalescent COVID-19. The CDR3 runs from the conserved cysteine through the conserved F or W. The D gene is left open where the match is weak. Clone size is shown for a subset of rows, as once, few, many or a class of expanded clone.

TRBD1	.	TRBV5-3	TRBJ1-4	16	TGTGCCAGAAGCTTGGGGGGACAGGGAGCGGGTGAAAAACTGTTTTTT	CARSLGGQGAGEKLFF
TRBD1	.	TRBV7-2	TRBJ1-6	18	TGTGCCAGCAGCTCCGTGGGGACAGGGGCGTCGGCTAATTCACCCCTCCACTTT	CASSSVGTGASANSPLHF
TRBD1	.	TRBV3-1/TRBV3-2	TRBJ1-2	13	TGTGCCAGCTCTTCGGGACAGGGCTATGGCTACACCTTC	CASSSGQGYGYTF
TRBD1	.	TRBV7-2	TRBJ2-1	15	TGTGCCAGCAGCTCCCGGGACAGGGTGGCCAATGAGCAGTTCTTC	CASSSRDRVANEQFF
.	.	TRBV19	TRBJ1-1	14	TGTGCCAGTAAGAGGCAGGACTCTAACACTGAAGCTTTCTTT	CASKRQDSNTEAFF
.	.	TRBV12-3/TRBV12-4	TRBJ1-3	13	TGTGCCAGCAGTTTATTCGCTGGAAACACCATATATTTT	CASSLFAGNTIYF
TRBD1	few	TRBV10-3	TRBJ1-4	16	TGTGCCATCAGTGAGGCCTTACAGGGGATGGGGGAAAAACTGTTTTTT	CAISEALQGMGEKLFF
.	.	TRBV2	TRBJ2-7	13	TGTGCCAACCGGGCCGGGGGCTCCTACGAGCAGTACTTC	CANRAGGSYEQYF
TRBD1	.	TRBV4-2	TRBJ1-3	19	TGTGCCAGCAGCCAAGTGGGACAGGAGAATCAAATCTCTGGAAACACCATATATTTT	CASSQVGQENQISGNTIYF
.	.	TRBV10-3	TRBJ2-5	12	TGTGCCATCAGCGAACCGCGGGAGACCCAGTACTTC	CAISEPRETQYF
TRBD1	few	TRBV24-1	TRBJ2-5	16	TGTGCCACCAGTGAAGTCGGGACAGATGAACGCGAGACCCAGTACTTC	CATSEVGTDERETQYF
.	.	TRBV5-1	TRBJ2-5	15	TGCGCCAGCAGCTTGAGGGGGGAGGGCGGAGAGACCCAGTACTTC	CASSLRGEGGETQYF
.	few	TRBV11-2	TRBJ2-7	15	TGTGCCAGCAGCTTGCATCGGGGGGCCTCCTACGAGCAGTACTTC	CASSLHRGASYEQYF
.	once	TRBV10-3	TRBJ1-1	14	TGTGCCATCAGTGAGTCTTTCCCGGGTACTGAAGCTTTCTTT	CAISESFPGTEAFF
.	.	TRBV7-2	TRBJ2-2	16	TGTGCCAGCAGCCCTCAGCCTAGCGTCGTAACCGGGGAGCTGTTTTTT	CASSPQPSVVTGELFF
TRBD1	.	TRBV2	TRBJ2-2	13	TGTGCCAGCAGAGGACAGGGGACCGGGGAGCTGTTTTTT	CASRGQGTGELFF
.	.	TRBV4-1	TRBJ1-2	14	TGCGCCAGCAGCCACCTAGCCCCACAGTATGGCTACACCTTC	CASSHLAPQYGYTF
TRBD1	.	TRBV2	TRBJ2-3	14	TGTGCCACTCCTCCGGGACAGAGCACAGATACGCAGTATTTT	CATPPGQSTDTQYF
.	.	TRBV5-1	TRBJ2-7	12	TGCGCCAGCAGCCAAGGGGCCTACGAGCAGTACTTC	CASSQGAYEQYF
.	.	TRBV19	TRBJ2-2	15	TGTGCCAGTATCACGAGAGGGGGGGATTACGGGGAGCTGTTTTTT	CASITRGGDYGELFF